Listed below are T cell receptor beta chains from one sample, sequenced in a study of cytomegalovirus exposure and HLA in healthy donors. The repertoire was sequenced with immunoSEQ multiplex PCR; TCRdb's copy has only in-frame clones and lacks some. The sample includes about 150,000 clones, approximately 80% of them seen just once. Sequenced material: PBMCs. The receptors shown here come from a young man in good health and CMV-seropositive. The CDR3 runs from the conserved cysteine through the conserved F or W. D genes are given only for firm matches. Clone size is shown for a subset of rows, as once, few, many or a class of expanded clone.

d_call j_call clone_size v_call cdr3_nt cdr3_aa
- TRBJ1-1 - TRBV11-2 TGTGCCAGCAGCCAGGGAGGTCGTCTCGGGGCTTTCTTT CASSQGGRLGAFF
TRBD1 TRBJ1-5 once TRBV27 TGTGCCAGCAGCCCTAAGGGACAGGACAATCAGCCCCAGCATTTT CASSPKGQDNQPQHF
TRBD1 TRBJ1-1 - TRBV4-3 TGCGCCAGCAGCAACCACCGGGACAGGAACACTGAAGCTTTCTTT CASSNHRDRNTEAFF
TRBD1 TRBJ2-7 - TRBV18 TGTGCCAGCTCACCACCTGGACAGGGGTTAGTGGGGGAGCAGTACTTC CASSPPGQGLVGEQYF
TRBD1 TRBJ2-1 - TRBV10-2 TGCGCCAGCAGTGAGCCGGGACAGGGGACCAACAATGAGCAGTTCTTC CASSEPGQGTNNEQFF
TRBD1 TRBJ1-5 - TRBV5-6 TGTGCCAGCAGCTTGTTTGGGACAGCTAACAATCAGCCCCAGCATTTT CASSLFGTANNQPQHF
TRBD2 TRBJ2-3 - TRBV4-2 TGTGCCAGCAGCCAAGGCGCGGGAGAGGCAGATACGCAGTATTTT CASSQGAGEADTQYF
- TRBJ2-3 - TRBV28 TGTGCCAGCAGTGATACAGCCCATACGCAGTATTTT CASSDTAHTQYF
- TRBJ1-6 - TRBV2 TGTGCCAGCAGTTCGACAACACCCCTCCACTTT CASSSTTPLHF
- TRBJ1-1 medium-sized TRBV5-4 TGTGCCAGCAGCTTGGAAGGGGCCACTGAAGCTTTCTTT CASSLEGATEAFF
TRBD2 TRBJ2-7 - TRBV28 TGTGCCAGCACCCCACGGGGGGGTGGGTACGAGCAGTACTTC CASTPRGGGYEQYF
TRBD2 TRBJ2-1 - TRBV11-2 TGTGCCAGCAGCCTCCTCGAAGCGGGGATAATCTCTCGCAATGAGCAGTTCTTC CASSLLEAGIISRNEQFF
TRBD1 TRBJ1-1 - TRBV16 TGTGCCAGCAGCCAGTACAGGGGGCCGAACACTGAAGCTTTCTTT CASSQYRGPNTEAFF
- TRBJ1-3 few TRBV5-1 TGCGCCAGCAGCTTGGGGCCCGGGGCTGGAAACACCATATATTTT CASSLGPGAGNTIYF
- TRBJ2-1 - TRBV6-6 TGTGCCAGCAGTTCCCCTTTGGCCTCCTACAATGAGCAGTTCTTC CASSSPLASYNEQFF
TRBD2 TRBJ2-7 once TRBV5-1 TGCGCCAGCAGTCCACTAGCGGGCTACGAGCAGTACTTC CASSPLAGYEQYF
TRBD2 TRBJ2-1 - TRBV25-1 TGTGCCAGCAGTGTATACGGGGGGAATGAGCAGTTCTTC CASSVYGGNEQFF
- TRBJ1-2 - TRBV28 TGTGCCAGCAGTTCGCTGACAACCTACTATGGCTACACCTTC CASSSLTTYYGYTF
TRBD1 TRBJ1-4 - TRBV23-1 TGCGCCAGCAGTCGAGCACAGGGGGCGAGAACTAATGAAAAACTGTTTTTT CASSRAQGARTNEKLFF
- TRBJ2-2 - TRBV10-3 TGTGCCATCAACGGCTGTGGAGCGGCTGTCACCGGGGAGCTGTTTTTT CAINGCGAAVTGELFF
- TRBJ2-1 once TRBV30 TGTGCCTGGAGAATACAGCCCTCCTACAATGAGCAGTTCTTC CAWRIQPSYNEQFF
- TRBJ2-2 - TRBV4-1 TGCGCCAGCAGCCAGTCTAGCGTCCGCACCGGGGAGCTGTTTTTT CASSQSSVRTGELFF
- TRBJ1-3 - TRBV6-6 TGTGCCAGCAGTTACTCGGCAGAAAGTAACACCATATATTTT CASSYSAESNTIYF
TRBD2 TRBJ2-1 - TRBV19 TGTGCCAGTAGTATAGATAGGCGGGGGGCCGGTAGTGAGCAGTTCTTC CASSIDRRGAGSEQFF
- TRBJ2-3 - TRBV28 TGTGCCAGCAGTTTCGGCCCAGCGGACACAGATACGCAGTATTTT CASSFGPADTDTQYF
- TRBJ1-6 - TRBV2 TGTGCCAGCAGTGTTGGCGGGACCCTCCACTTT CASSVGGTLHF
TRBD1 TRBJ2-2 - TRBV7-8 TGTGCCAGCAGCTTGACAGGGAGAACCGGGGAGCTGTTTTTT CASSLTGRTGELFF
- TRBJ1-6 once TRBV5-4 TGTGCCAGCAGGTCGGGGAAACCAAGCCCCTATAATTCACCCCTCCACTTT CASRSGKPSPYNSPLHF
TRBD2 TRBJ2-1 - TRBV11-2 TGTGCCAGCAGCTTGAGGGGACTAGCGGGAGGGAGCTCCTACAATGAGCAGTTCTTC CASSLRGLAGGSSYNEQFF
- TRBJ2-5 - TRBV6-5 TGTGCCAGCAGGTACTCGGGGGCCCAAGAGACCCAGTACTTC CASRYSGAQETQYF